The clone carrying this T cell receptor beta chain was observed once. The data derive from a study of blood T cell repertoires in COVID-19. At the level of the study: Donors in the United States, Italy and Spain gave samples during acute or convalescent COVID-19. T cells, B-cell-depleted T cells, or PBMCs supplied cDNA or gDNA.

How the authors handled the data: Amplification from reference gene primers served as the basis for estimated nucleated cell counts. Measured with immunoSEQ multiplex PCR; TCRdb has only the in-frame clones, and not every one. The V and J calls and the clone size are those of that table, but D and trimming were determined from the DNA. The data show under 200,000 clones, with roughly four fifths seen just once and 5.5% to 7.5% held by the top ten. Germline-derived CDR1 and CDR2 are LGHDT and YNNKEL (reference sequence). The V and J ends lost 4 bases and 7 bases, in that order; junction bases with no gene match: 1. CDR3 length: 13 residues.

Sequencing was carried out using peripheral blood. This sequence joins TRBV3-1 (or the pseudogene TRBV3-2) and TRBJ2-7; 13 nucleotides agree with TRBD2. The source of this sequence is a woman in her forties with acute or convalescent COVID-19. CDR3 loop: CASSLGLAGEQYF. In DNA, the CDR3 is TGTGCCAGCAGCCTGGGACTAGCGGGGGAGCAGTACTTC.